The rows below give T cell receptor beta chains drawn from one sample of a study of blood T cell repertoires in COVID-19. Sequencing was performed with immunoSEQ multiplex PCR; in TCRdb, only in-frame clones are kept and a portion is missing. The data show some 70,000 clones, more than 70% seen once. Sequencing was done on a sample of peripheral blood. The receptor source for this set is a man in his fifties or sixties with active COVID-19. Each CDR3 is given with its conserved first and last residue. A D gene is named only where the DNA matches it firmly. Clone size is stated in some rows and not others, as once, few, many or a class when expanded.

j_call d_call v_call clone_size cdr3_aa cdr3_nt
TRBJ2-3 TRBD2 TRBV3-1/TRBV3-2 . CASSQGGGATGLAVIASTDTQYF TGTGCCAGCAGCCAAGGCGGGGGGGCGACGGGACTAGCGGTTATAGCTAGCACAGATACGCAGTATTTT
TRBJ2-7 . TRBV21-1 . CASSHIISGTHEQYF TGTGCCAGCAGCCACATAATTAGCGGGACCCACGAGCAGTACTTC
TRBJ1-1 . TRBV19 . CASSTLMNTEAFF TGTGCCAGTAGTACCCTTATGAACACTGAAGCTTTCTTT
TRBJ2-5 TRBD2 TRBV7-2 . CASSRSGRGETQYF TGTGCCAGCAGCAGGAGCGGGAGAGGAGAGACCCAGTACTTC
TRBJ2-1 . TRBV3-1/TRBV3-2 once CASSQGSVGEQFF TGTGCCAGCAGCCAAGGTAGCGTGGGTGAGCAGTTCTTC
TRBJ2-2 TRBD1 TRBV3-1/TRBV3-2 . CASSYSGTANTGELFF TGTGCCAGCAGCTACTCCGGGACAGCGAACACCGGGGAGCTGTTTTTT
TRBJ2-5 TRBD1 TRBV14 once CASSQNRGQETQYF TGTGCCAGCAGCCAGAACAGGGGCCAAGAGACCCAGTACTTC
TRBJ2-3 . TRBV27 . CASSQGPEDTQYF TGTGCCAGCAGCCAGGGGCCAGAGGATACGCAGTATTTT
TRBJ2-3 TRBD2 TRBV5-4 . CASSSRRGLGGTDTQYF TGTGCCAGCAGCTCCCGACGGGGACTAGGAGGCACAGATACGCAGTATTTT
TRBJ2-1 TRBD2 TRBV6-6 . CASVAGRSYNEQFF TGTGCCAGTGTAGCGGGACGGTCCTACAATGAGCAGTTCTTC